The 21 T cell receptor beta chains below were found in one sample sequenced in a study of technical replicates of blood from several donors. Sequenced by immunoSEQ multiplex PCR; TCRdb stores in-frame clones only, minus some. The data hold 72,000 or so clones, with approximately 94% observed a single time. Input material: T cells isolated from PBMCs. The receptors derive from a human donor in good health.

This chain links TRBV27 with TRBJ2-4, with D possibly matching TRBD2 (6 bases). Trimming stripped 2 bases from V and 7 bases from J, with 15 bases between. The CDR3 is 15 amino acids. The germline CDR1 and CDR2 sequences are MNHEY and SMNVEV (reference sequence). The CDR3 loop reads CASSLLVGEVNIQYF. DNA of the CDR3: TGTGCCAGCAGTTTACTGGTAGGGGAGGTTAACATTCAGTACTTC.

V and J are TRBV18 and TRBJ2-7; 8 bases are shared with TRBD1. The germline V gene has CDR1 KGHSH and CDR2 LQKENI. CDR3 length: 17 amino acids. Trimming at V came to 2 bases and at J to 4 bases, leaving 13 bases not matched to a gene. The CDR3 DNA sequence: TGTGCCAGCTCACCAAGGAGGGCCGGGACAGGCCTTTACGAGCAGTACTTC. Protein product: CASSPRRAGTGLYEQYF.

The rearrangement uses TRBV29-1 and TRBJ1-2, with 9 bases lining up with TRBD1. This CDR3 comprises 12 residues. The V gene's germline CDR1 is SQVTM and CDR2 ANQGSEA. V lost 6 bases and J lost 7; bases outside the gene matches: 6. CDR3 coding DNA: TGCAGCGTGGTCGGACAGGGGAGTGGCTACACCTTC. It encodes CSVVGQGSGYTF. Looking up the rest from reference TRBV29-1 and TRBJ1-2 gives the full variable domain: SAVISQKPSRDICQRGTSLTIQCQVDSQVTMMFWYRQQPGQSLTLIATANQGSEATYESGFVIDKFPISRPNLTFSTLTVSNMSPEDSSIYLCSVVGQGSGYTFGSGTRLTVV.

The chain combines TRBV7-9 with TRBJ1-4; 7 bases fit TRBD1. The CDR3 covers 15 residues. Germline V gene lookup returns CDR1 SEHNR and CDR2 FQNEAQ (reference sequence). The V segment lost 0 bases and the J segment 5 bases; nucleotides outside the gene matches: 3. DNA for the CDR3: TGTGCCAGCAGCTTAGCGGGGACAGTAAATGAAAAACTGTTTTTT. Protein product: CASSLAGTVNEKLFF.

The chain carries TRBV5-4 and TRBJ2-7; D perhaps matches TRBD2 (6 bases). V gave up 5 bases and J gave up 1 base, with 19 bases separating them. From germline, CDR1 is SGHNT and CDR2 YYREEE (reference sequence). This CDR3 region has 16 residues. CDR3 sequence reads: CASRATGTLHSYEQYF. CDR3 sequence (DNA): TGTGCCAGCAGGGCTACCGGGACTCTACATTCCTACGAGCAGTACTTC.

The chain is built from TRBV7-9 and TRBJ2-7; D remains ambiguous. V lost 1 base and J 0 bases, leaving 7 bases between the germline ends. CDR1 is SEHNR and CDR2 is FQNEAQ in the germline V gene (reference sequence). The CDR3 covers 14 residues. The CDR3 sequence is CASSLVGGSYEQYF. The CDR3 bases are TGTGCCAGCAGCTTAGTAGGCGGCTCCTACGAGCAGTACTTC.

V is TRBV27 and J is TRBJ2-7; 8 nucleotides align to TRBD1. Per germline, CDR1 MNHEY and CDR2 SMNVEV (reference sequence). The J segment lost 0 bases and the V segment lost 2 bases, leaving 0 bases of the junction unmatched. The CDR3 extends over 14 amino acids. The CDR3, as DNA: TGTGCCAGCAGTTTAACAGGGGGCTCCTACGAGCAGTACTTC. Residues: CASSLTGGSYEQYF.

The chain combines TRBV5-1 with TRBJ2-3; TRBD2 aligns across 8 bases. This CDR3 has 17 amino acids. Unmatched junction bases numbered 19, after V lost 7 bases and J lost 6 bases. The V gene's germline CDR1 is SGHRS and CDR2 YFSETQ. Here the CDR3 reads CASQSLASGSSGDTQYF. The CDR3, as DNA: TGCGCCAGCCAAAGCTTGGCGAGCGGGAGTTCAGGGGATACGCAGTATTTT. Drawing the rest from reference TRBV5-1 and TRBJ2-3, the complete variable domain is KAGVTQTPRYLIKTRGQQVTLSCSPISGHRSVSWYQQTPGQGLQFLFEYFSETQRNKGNFPGRFSGRQFSNSRSEMNVSTLELGDSALYLCASQSLASGSSGDTQYFGPGTRLTVL.

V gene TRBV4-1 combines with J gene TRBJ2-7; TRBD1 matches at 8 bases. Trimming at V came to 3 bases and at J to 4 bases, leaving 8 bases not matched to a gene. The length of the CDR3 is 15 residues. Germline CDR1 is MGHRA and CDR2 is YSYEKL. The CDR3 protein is CASSHPDRAGYEQYF. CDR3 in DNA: TGCGCCAGCAGCCATCCGGACAGGGCGGGTTACGAGCAGTACTTC.

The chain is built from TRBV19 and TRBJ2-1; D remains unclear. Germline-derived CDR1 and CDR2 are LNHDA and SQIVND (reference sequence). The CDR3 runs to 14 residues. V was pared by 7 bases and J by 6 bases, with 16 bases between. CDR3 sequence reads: CASTRYRSGNEQFF. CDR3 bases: TGTGCCAGTACCCGATATCGGTCGGGCAATGAGCAGTTCTTC.

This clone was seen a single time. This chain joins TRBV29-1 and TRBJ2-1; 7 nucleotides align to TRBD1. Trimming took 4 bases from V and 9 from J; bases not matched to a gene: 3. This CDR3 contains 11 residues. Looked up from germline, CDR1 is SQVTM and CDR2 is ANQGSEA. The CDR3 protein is CSVGTGPEQFF. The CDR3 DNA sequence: TGCAGCGTTGGGACAGGCCCTGAGCAGTTCTTC.

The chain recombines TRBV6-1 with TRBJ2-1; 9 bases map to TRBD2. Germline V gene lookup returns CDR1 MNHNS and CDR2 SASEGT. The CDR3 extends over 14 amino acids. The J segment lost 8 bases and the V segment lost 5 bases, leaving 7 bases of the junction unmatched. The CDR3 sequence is CASSPREGFYEQFF. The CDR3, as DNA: TGTGCCAGCAGTCCGCGGGAGGGCTTCTATGAGCAGTTCTTC.

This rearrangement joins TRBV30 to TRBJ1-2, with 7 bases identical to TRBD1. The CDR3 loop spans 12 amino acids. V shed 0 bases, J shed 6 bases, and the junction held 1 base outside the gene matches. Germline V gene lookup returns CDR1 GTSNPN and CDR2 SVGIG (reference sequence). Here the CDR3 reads CAWSVGGHGYTF. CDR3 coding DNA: TGTGCCTGGAGTGTAGGGGGCCATGGCTACACCTTC. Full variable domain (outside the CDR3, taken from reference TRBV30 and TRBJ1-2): SQTIHQWPATLVQPVGSPLSLECTVEGTSNPNLYWYRQAAGRGLQLLFYSVGIGQISSEVPQNLSASRPQDRQFILSSKKLLLSDSGFYLCAWSVGGHGYTFGSGTRLTVV.

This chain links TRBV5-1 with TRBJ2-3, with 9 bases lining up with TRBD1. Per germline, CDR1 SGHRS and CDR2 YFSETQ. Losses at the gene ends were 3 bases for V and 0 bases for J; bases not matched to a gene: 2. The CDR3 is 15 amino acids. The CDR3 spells CASSWTGVSTDTQYF. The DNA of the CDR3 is TGCGCCAGCAGCTGGACAGGGGTGAGCACAGATACGCAGTATTTT.

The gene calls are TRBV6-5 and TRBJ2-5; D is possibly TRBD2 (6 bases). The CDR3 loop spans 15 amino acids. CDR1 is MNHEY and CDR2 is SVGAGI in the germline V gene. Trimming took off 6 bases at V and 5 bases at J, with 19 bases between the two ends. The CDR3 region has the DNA TGTGCCAGCAGCAGGCTGACCCGGAGGGACGAGACCCAGTACTTC. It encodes CASSRLTRRDETQYF.

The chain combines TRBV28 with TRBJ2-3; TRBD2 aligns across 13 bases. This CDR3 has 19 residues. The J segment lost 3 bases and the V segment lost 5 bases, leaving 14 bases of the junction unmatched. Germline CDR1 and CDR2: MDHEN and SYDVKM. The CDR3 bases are TGTGCCAGCAGTCCTAGTTTGACTAGCGGGAGGAGGGGGACAGATACGCAGTATTTT. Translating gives CASSPSLTSGRRGTDTQYF.

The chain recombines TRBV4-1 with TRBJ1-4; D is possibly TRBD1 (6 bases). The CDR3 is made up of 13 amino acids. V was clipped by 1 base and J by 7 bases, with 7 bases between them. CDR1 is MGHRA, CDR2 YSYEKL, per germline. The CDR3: CASSQGTVEKLFF. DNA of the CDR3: TGCGCCAGCAGCCAAGGGACAGTTGAAAAACTGTTTTTT.

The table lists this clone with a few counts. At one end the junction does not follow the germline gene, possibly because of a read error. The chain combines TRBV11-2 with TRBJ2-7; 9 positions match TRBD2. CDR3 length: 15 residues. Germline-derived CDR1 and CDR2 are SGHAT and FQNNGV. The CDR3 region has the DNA TGTGCCAGCAGCTTTTACGGCGGGAGGGCCTATGAGCAGTACTTC. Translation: CASSFYGGRAYEQYF.

For the CDR3, the DNA is TGTGCCAGCAGCGTTGGACACCTGAACACTGAAGCTTTCTTT. Residues: CASSVGHLNTEAFF. The J gene is TRBJ1-1, the V gene TRBV9; possible D gene TRBD1, 5 bases. CDR3 length: 14 amino acids. V lost 2 bases, J lost 0 bases, and 8 bases lay in between. CDR1 and CDR2 from the germline V gene are SGDLS and YYNGEE.

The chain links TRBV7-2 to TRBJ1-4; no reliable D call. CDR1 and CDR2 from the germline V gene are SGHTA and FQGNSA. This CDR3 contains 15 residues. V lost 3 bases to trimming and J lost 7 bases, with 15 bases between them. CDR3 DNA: TGTGCCAGCAGCTTGAGAGGGCATGAAAGTGAAAAACTGTTTTTT. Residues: CASSLRGHESEKLFF. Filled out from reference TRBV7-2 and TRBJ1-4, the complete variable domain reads GAGVSQSPSNKVTEKGKDVELRCDPISGHTALYWYRQSLGQGLEFLIYFQGNSAPDKSGLPSDRFSAERTGGSVSTLTIQRTQQEDSAVYLCASSLRGHESEKLFFGSGTQLSVL.

The CDR3 region has the DNA TGTGCTAGTGGCTCCGGGACAGGGGAGTACGAGCAGTACTTC. It yields the protein CASGSGTGEYEQYF. The rearrangement uses TRBV12-5 and TRBJ2-7; TRBD1 matches 10 bases. With V trimmed by 6 bases and J by 4 bases, 6 bases remained unmatched. This CDR3 has 14 residues. Germline assignment: CDR1 LGHNT and CDR2 FRNRAP.